Listed here are 23 T cell receptor beta chains from one sample, sequenced in a study of OX40 agonist ivuxolimab in advanced cancers. Profiled with immunoSEQ multiplex PCR; TCRdb holds only in-frame clones, not every one. This table holds about 15,000 clones, 80% to 85% found once. The sequenced sample was CD4+ or CD8+ T cells sorted from blood, obtained in a trial of the OX40 agonist ivuxolimab. The source is an adult with an advanced solid tumor such as melanoma, head and neck, liver or kidney cancer.

The chain employs TRBV18 and TRBJ2-7; D not certain. Germline V gives CDR1 KGHSH, CDR2 LQKENI. The CDR3 consists of 13 residues. Trimming took off 1 base at V and 0 bases at J, with 4 bases between the two ends. CDR3: CASSPQDSYEQYF. The DNA for the CDR3 is TGTGCCAGCTCACCACAGGACTCCTACGAGCAGTACTTC.

This chain links TRBV7-8 with TRBJ2-1; TRBD2 matches at 11 bases. The CDR3 contains 21 residues. V gave up 5 bases and J gave up 0 bases; unmatched junction bases: 18. The germline V gene encodes CDR1 SGHVS and CDR2 FQNEAQ. For the CDR3, the DNA is TGTGCCAGCAGCCGGTCACCCTCCGGACTAGCGGGCCTGAGCTCCTACAATGAGCAGTTCTTC. Its translation: CASSRSPSGLAGLSSYNEQFF.

The rearrangement uses TRBV7-9 and TRBJ1-1; no clear D. The CDR3 spans 15 residues. The germline gives CDR1 SEHNR, CDR2 FQNEAQ (reference sequence). V shed 7 bases and J shed 0 bases, with 15 bases lying between them. As DNA, the CDR3 is TGTGCCAGCATTCCGAAACTGCCCATGAACACTGAAGCTTTCTTT. It codes for CASIPKLPMNTEAFF.

The rearrangement links TRBV27 to TRBJ2-6; D is unclear. Germline V gene sequence: CDR1 MNHEY, CDR2 SMNVEV (reference sequence). V was cut by 7 bases and J by 2 bases, with 6 bases left in between. This CDR3 is built from 13 residues. The CDR3 nucleotides read TGTGCCAGCACTTGGGCTGGGGCCAACGTCCTGACTTTC. Encoded protein: CASTWAGANVLTF.

This CDR3 is CASSPTDRRIYGYTF. Here the CDR3 DNA reads TGTGCCAGCAGTCCCACCGACAGGCGTATTTATGGCTACACCTTC. The rearrangement links TRBV27 to TRBJ1-2; D may be TRBD1 (6 bases). In germline, CDR1 is MNHEY, CDR2 SMNVEV (reference sequence). The CDR3 totals 15 residues. Trimming shortened V by 5 bases and J by 5 bases, and 18 bases separated the two germline ends.

The chain joins TRBV7-9 to TRBJ1-1; perhaps TRBD1 as D (5 bases). This CDR3 has 17 amino acids. The V and J ends lost 1 base and 1 base respectively, with 16 bases between them. Germline values: CDR1 SEHNR, CDR2 FQNEAQ (reference sequence). The CDR3 region is CASSLGGIGATNTEAFF. The CDR3 coding sequence is TGTGCCAGCAGCTTAGGGGGAATAGGGGCTACGAACACTGAAGCTTTCTTT.

This chain links TRBV11-2 with TRBJ2-1; 10 bases are a match to TRBD2. Germline values: CDR1 SGHAT, CDR2 FQNNGV. With V trimmed by 3 bases and J by 6 bases, 5 bases remained unmatched. This CDR3 is built from 15 residues. The CDR3 loop is CASSFKPSGSNEQFF. The DNA for the CDR3 is TGTGCCAGCAGCTTTAAACCTAGCGGGAGCAATGAGCAGTTCTTC.

The CDR3 sequence: CSVVGVGRGPDTQYF. In DNA form, the CDR3 reads TGCAGCGTTGTGGGTGTGGGGAGGGGCCCAGATACGCAGTATTTT. V and J are TRBV29-1 and TRBJ2-3; 7 bases agree with TRBD2. The germline V gene encodes CDR1 SQVTM and CDR2 ANQGSEA. The V and J ends lost 4 bases and 4 bases, in that order; junction bases with no gene match: 11. The CDR3 runs 15 residues.

The CDR3 region is CASRARQGAESYNEQFF. The CDR3 region has the DNA TGTGCCAGCAGGGCCCGACAGGGGGCAGAATCCTACAATGAGCAGTTCTTC. The rearrangement links TRBV28 to TRBJ2-1, with 10 positions matching TRBD1. Trimming cost V 6 bases and J 1 base; bases outside gene matches: 9. The CDR3 runs to 17 residues. Germline CDR1 and CDR2: MDHEN and SYDVKM.

The chain carries TRBV19 and TRBJ2-7; D is undetermined. The germline gives CDR1 LNHDA, CDR2 SQIVND (reference sequence). The CDR3 has 12 residues. Trimming left V 2 bases short and J 5 bases short, with 7 bases between. The CDR3 is CASSISPNEQYF. The DNA for the CDR3 is TGTGCCAGTAGTATATCCCCCAACGAGCAGTACTTC.

This chain links TRBV7-9 with TRBJ2-5; D unresolved. From germline, CDR1 is SEHNR and CDR2 FQNEAQ (reference sequence). The CDR3 spans 15 residues. V shed 4 bases and J shed 2 bases, with 14 bases lying between them. CDR3 nucleotide sequence: TGTGCCAGCAGCTCGGGTCCTGAAATGCAAGAGACCCAGTACTTC. Its protein product is CASSSGPEMQETQYF.

Here the CDR3 reads CASSLSGASGNQPQHF. CDR3 nucleotides: TGTGCCAGCAGTTTATCGGGGGCTTCTGGCAATCAGCCCCAGCATTTT. This chain links TRBV28 with TRBJ1-5, with TRBD1 as a possible D gene (6 bases). Per germline, CDR1 MDHEN and CDR2 SYDVKM. V shed 1 base and J shed 2 bases, with 12 bases lying between them. This CDR3 is built from 16 residues.

The J gene is TRBJ1-2, the V gene TRBV4-3; no clear D gene. The ends were cut back, 1 base at V and 4 bases at J, with 10 bases in the middle. The CDR3 extends over 14 amino acids. Germline V lookup: CDR1 LGHNA, CDR2 YSLEER. This CDR3 is CASSQVTKPYGYTF. CDR3 DNA: TGCGCCAGCAGCCAAGTTACGAAACCCTATGGCTACACCTTC.

This sequence joins TRBV27 and TRBJ1-1; D remains ambiguous. Germline V gives CDR1 MNHEY, CDR2 SMNVEV (reference sequence). Trimming took 3 bases from V and 0 from J, leaving 11 bases between them. The CDR3 runs 15 residues. In DNA form, the CDR3 reads TGTGCCAGCAGTTTTGTAAGGACCTTGAACACTGAAGCTTTCTTT. It codes for CASSFVRTLNTEAFF.

The rearrangement joins TRBV27 to TRBJ2-2; 13 bases are a match to TRBD2. The V and J ends lost 2 bases and 7 bases, in that order; junction bases with no gene match: 7. The CDR3 is 17 residues long. Germline lookup yields CDR1 MNHEY and CDR2 SMNVEV (reference sequence). The CDR3 DNA sequence: TGTGCCAGCAGTTTAACTAGCGGGGGGGCTAAGGTCGGGGAGCTGTTTTTT. Protein: CASSLTSGGAKVGELFF.

This clone was observed a single time. The CDR3 bases are TGTGCCAGCAGCTCCGGGACAGGGCGGACCGGGGAGCTGTTTTTT. It encodes CASSSGTGRTGELFF. The chain employs TRBV6-4 and TRBJ2-2; 9 bases agree with TRBD1. The CDR3 is 15 amino acids. The germline gives CDR1 MRHNA, CDR2 SNTAGT. V lost 6 bases, J lost 5 bases, and 7 bases stayed unmatched.

This chain connects TRBV19 to TRBJ1-2; D is unresolved. Germline CDR1 LNHDA, CDR2 SQIVND (reference sequence). The CDR3 is made up of 14 amino acids. V was shortened by 2 bases and J by 4 bases, with 11 bases between the two germline ends. CDR3 coding DNA: TGTGCCAGTAGTATAACTATGGCAGCCTATGGCTACACCTTC. It codes for CASSITMAAYGYTF. The entire variable domain, with the rest obtained from reference TRBV19 and TRBJ1-2, is as follows: DGGITQSPKYLFRKEGQNVTLSCEQNLNHDAMYWYRQDPGQGLRLIYYSQIVNDFQKGDIAEGYSVSREKKESFPLTVTSAQKNPTAFYLCASSITMAAYGYTFGSGTRLTVV.

V gene TRBV5-1 combines with J gene TRBJ2-7, with TRBD2 identical over 7 bases. The CDR3 contains 15 residues. With 0 bases clipped from V and 1 base from J, the junction kept 4 bases outside the gene matches. Germline CDR1 SGHRS, CDR2 YFSETQ. CDR3 nucleotides: TGCGCCAGCAGCTTGGTTTCTAGCGGATCCTACGAGCAGTACTTC. This gives the protein CASSLVSSGSYEQYF.

This sequence joins TRBV5-1 and TRBJ2-1; D is perhaps TRBD1 (6 bases). Per germline, CDR1 SGHRS and CDR2 YFSETQ. V dropped 3 bases and J dropped 4 bases, with 14 bases sitting between them. This CDR3 comprises 15 residues. The CDR3: CASSSNPTGYNEQFF. CDR3 sequence (DNA): TGCGCCAGCAGCTCCAATCCGACAGGTTACAATGAGCAGTTCTTC.

This rearrangement joins TRBV27 to TRBJ2-7; 9 bases line up with TRBD2. This CDR3 is 16 amino acids long. Trimming cost V 5 bases and J 0 bases; bases outside gene matches: 8. Germline values: CDR1 MNHEY, CDR2 SMNVEV (reference sequence). CDR3 bases: TGTGCCAGCAGTCCCTTAGCGGGAGTTAGCTCCTACGAGCAGTACTTC. Its protein product is CASSPLAGVSSYEQYF.

This clone showed up just a few times. The chain joins TRBV7-6 to TRBJ2-7; 10 positions match TRBD1. Germline V gene data show CDR1 as SGHVS and CDR2 as FNYEAQ. This CDR3 is 16 amino acids long. J lost 3 bases, V lost 5 bases, and 10 bases had no gene match. CDR3 region: CASSPYPGTGDYEQYF. As DNA, the CDR3 is TGTGCCAGCAGCCCCTATCCCGGGACAGGGGACTACGAGCAGTACTTC.

The chain is built from TRBV30 and TRBJ1-5; TRBD1 is a possible D gene (6 bases). CDR3 length equals 13 residues. Germline V lookup: CDR1 GTSNPN, CDR2 SVGIG (reference sequence). With 5 bases removed from V and 1 base from J, the gap between germline ends came to 9 bases. DNA of the CDR3: TGTGCCTGGGGACAGAACAGCAATCAGCCCCAGCATTTT. The encoded protein is CAWGQNSNQPQHF.

A single count supports this clone. This chain links TRBV6-1 with TRBJ2-7, with D possibly matching TRBD1 (5 bases). In germline, CDR1 is MNHNS, CDR2 SASEGT. The V and J ends lost 0 bases and 4 bases respectively, with 22 bases between them. CDR3 length equals 18 residues. CDR3 amino acids: CASSEAPLLRALGYEQYF. CDR3 nucleotide sequence: TGTGCCAGCAGTGAAGCCCCTCTTCTCAGGGCCCTCGGATACGAGCAGTACTTC.